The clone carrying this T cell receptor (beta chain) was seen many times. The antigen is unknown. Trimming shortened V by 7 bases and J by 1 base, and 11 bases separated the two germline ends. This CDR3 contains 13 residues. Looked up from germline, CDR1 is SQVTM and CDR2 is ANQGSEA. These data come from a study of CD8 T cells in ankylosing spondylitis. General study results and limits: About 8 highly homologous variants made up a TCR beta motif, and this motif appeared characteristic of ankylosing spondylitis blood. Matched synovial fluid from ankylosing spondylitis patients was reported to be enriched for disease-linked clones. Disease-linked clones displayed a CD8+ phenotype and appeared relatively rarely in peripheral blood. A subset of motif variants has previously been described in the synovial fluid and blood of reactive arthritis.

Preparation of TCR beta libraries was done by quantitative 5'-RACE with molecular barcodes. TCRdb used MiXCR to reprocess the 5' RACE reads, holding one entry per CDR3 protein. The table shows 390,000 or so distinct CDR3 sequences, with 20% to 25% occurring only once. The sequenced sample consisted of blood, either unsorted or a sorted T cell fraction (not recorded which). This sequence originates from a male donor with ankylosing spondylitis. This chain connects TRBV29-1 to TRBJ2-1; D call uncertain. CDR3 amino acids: CSAATMSYNEQFF. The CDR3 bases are TGCAGCGCCGCGACAATGTCCTACAATGAGCAGTTCTTC.